One and the same sample provided the 4 T cell receptor beta chains below, sequenced in a study of blood T cell repertoires in COVID-19. Libraries were prepared by immunoSEQ multiplex PCR; TCRdb keeps only in-frame clonotypes and omits some of them. This sample has 150,000 to 200,000 clones, with around 83% found just once. Sequencing was performed on peripheral blood. All receptors derive from an older man who had recovered from COVID-19.

This chain's CDR3 is CAWADSLNQPQHF. CDR3 nucleotide sequence: TGTGCCTGGGCGGACAGTCTTAATCAGCCCCAGCATTTT. The rearrangement uses TRBV30 and TRBJ1-5; a possible D gene is TRBD1 (6 bases). The V gene's germline CDR1 is GTSNPN and CDR2 SVGIG (reference sequence). V gave up 5 bases and J gave up 4 bases, with 12 bases separating them. The CDR3 contains 13 residues.

The chain employs TRBV18 and TRBJ2-1; 8 nucleotides match TRBD2. Germline V gene data show CDR1 as KGHSH and CDR2 as LQKENI. The CDR3 contains 15 residues. V was pared by 6 bases and J by 7 bases, with 11 bases of the junction left unmatched. The chain's CDR3 is CASSLTSAGMNEQFF. CDR3 nucleotides: TGTGCCAGCTCTCTGACTAGCGCCGGTATGAATGAGCAGTTCTTC.

V usage is TRBV27 and J usage is TRBJ2-1; 13 bases match TRBD2. The CDR3 has 17 residues. CDR1 and CDR2 from the germline V gene are MNHEY and SMNVEV (reference sequence). V lost 4 bases and J lost 8; bases outside the gene matches: 11. This CDR3 is CASSYKSGTSGTYEQFF. CDR3 DNA: TGTGCCAGCAGTTATAAATCCGGGACTAGCGGGACCTATGAGCAGTTCTTC.

V gene TRBV6-7 combines with J gene TRBJ2-7; D perhaps matches TRBD2 (6 bases). TRBV6-7 is classed as an ORF, of uncertain function. The CDR3 covers 15 residues. The V and J ends lost 3 bases and 5 bases respectively, with 17 bases between them. The CDR3: CASSYRRDFGDEQYF. The CDR3 nucleotides are TGTGCCAGCAGTTATCGCCGGGACTTCGGGGACGAGCAGTACTTC.